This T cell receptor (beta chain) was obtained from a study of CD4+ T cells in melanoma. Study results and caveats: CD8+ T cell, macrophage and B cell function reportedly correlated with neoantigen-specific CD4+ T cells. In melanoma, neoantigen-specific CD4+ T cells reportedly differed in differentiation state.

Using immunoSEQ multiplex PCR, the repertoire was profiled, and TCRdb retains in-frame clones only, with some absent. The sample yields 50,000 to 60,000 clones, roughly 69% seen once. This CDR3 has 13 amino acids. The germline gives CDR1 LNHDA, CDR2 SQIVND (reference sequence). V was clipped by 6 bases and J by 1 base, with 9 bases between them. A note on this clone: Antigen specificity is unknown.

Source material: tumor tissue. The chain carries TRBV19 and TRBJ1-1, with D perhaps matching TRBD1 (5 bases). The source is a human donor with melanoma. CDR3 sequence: CASRWGRNTEAFF. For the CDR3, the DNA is TGTGCCAGTAGGTGGGGCAGGAACACTGAAGCTTTCTTT. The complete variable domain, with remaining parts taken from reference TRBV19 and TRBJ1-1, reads DGGITQSPKYLFRKEGQNVTLSCEQNLNHDAMYWYRQDPGQGLRLIYYSQIVNDFQKGDIAEGYSVSREKKESFPLTVTSAQKNPTAFYLCASRWGRNTEAFFGQGTRLTVV.